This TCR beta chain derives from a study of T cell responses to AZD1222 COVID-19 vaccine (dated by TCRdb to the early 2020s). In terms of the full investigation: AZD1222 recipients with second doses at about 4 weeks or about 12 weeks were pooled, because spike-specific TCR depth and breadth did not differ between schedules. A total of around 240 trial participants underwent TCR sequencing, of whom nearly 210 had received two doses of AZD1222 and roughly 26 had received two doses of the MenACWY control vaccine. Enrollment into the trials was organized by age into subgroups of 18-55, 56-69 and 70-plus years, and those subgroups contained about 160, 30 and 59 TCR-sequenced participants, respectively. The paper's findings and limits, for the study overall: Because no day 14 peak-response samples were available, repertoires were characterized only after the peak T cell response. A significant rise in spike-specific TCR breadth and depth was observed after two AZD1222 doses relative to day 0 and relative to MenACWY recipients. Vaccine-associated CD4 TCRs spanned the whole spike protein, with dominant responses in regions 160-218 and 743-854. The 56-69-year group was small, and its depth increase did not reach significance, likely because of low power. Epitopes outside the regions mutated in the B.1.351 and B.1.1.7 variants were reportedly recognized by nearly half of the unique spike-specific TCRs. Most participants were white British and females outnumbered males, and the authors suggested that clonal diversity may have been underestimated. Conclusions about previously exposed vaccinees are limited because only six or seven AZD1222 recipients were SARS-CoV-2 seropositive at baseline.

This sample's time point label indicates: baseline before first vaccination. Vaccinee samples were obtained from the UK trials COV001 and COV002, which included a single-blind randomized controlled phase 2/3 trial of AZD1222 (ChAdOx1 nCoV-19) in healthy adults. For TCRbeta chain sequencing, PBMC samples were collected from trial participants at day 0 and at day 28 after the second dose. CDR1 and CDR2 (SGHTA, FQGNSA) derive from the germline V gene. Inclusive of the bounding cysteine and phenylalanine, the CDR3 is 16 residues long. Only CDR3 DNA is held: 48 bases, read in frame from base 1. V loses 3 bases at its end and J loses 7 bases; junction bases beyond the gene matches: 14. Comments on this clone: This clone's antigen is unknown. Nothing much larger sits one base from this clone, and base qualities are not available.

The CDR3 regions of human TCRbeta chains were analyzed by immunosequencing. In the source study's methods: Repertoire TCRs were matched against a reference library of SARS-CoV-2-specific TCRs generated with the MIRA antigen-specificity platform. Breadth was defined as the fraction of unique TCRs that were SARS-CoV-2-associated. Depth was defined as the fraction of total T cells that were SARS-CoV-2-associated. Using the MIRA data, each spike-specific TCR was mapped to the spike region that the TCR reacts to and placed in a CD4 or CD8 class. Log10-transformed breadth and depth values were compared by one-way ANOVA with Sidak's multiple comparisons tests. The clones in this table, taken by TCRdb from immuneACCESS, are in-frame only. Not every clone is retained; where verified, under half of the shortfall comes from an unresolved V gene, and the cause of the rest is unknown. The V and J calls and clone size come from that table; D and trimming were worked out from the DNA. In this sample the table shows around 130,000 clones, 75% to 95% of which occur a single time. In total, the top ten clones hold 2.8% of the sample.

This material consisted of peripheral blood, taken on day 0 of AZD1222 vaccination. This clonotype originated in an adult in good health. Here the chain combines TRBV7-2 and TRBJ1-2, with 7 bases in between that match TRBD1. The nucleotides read TGTGCCAGCAGCTTCAGGGACAGCCAGTTGGGGGGTGGCTACACCTTC. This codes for CASSFRDSQLGGGYTF.